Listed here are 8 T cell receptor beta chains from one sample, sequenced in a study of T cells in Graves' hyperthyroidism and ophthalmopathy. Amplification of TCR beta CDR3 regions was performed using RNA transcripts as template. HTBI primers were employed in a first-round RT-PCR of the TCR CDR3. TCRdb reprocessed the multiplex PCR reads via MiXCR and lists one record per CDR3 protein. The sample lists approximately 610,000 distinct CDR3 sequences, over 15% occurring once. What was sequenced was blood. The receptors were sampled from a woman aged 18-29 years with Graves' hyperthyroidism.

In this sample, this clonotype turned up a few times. The CDR3 nucleotides read TGTGCCAGCAGGCCAATGTTAACCCACAATGAGCAGTTCTTC. Translated: CASRPMLTHNEQFF. The chain uses TRBV6-1 and TRBJ2-1, with D unclear. The germline V gene encodes CDR1 MNHNS and CDR2 SASEGT. The CDR3 sequence is 14 residues long. V lost 6 bases, J lost 5 bases, and 14 bases lay in between.

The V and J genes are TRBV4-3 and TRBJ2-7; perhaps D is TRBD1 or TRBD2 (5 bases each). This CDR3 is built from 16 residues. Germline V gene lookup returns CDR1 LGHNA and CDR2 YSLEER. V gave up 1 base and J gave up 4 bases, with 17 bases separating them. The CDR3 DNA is TGCGCCAGCAGCCAAGCTCACCAGGACACTAGATACGAGCAGTACTTC. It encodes CASSQAHQDTRYEQYF.

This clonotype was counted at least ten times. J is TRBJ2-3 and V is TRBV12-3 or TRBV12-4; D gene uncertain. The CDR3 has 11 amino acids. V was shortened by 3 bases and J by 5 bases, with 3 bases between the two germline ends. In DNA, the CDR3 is TGTGCCAGCAGTTTCAAAGATACGCAGTATTTT. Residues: CASSFKDTQYF.

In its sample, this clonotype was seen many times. CDR3 sequence reads: CASSFEGRRLYGYTF. CDR3 DNA sequence: TGTGCCAGCAGTTTCGAAGGCAGGCGGCTCTATGGCTACACCTTC. The genes are TRBV28 and TRBJ1-2; D is undetermined. Germline V CDR1 and CDR2: MDHEN, SYDVKM. Trimming took off 3 bases at V and 4 bases at J, with 15 bases between the two ends. This CDR3 contains 15 residues.

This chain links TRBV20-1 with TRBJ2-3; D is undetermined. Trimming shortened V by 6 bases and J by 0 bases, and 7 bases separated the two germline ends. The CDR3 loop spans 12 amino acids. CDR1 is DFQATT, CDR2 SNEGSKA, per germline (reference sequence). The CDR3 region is CSADTSTDTQYF. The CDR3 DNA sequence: TGCAGTGCGGATACTAGCACAGATACGCAGTATTTT.

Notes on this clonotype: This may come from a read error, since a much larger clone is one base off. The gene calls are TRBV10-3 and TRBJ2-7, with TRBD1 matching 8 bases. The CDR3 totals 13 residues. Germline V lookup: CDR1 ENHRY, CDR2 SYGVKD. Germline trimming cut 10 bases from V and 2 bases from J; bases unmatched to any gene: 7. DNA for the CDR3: TGTGCCACCGCGGGACAGGAGGCCTACGAGCAGTACTTC. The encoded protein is CATAGQEAYEQYF.

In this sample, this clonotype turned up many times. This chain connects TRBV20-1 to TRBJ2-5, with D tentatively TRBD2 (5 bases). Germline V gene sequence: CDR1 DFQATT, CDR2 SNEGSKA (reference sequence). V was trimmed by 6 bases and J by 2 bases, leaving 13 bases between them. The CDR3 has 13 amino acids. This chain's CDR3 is CSASDGVQETQYF. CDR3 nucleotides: TGCAGTGCCTCGGACGGGGTGCAAGAGACCCAGTACTTC.

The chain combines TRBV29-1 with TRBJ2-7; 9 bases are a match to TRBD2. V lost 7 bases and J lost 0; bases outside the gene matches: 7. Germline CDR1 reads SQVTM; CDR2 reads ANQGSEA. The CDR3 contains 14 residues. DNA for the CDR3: TGCAGCGCAACGGGCGGGAGGGCCTCCTACGAGCAGTACTTC. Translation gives CSATGGRASYEQYF.